Listed here are 9 T cell receptor beta chains from one sample, sequenced in a study of T cell responses to AZD1222 COVID-19 vaccine. Method: immunoSEQ multiplex PCR; TCRdb's copy keeps in-frame clones and lacks some. The top ten hold 20% of the sample, which has 40,000 to 60,000 clones, 79% seen once. Sequencing was performed on peripheral blood, taken on day 0 of MenACWY control vaccination. These receptors all come from an adult in good health.

V and J are TRBV5-6 and TRBJ2-3; no reliable D call. The germline V and J ends were trimmed by 4 bases and 3 bases, with 9 bases remaining between them. The germline V gene encodes CDR1 SGHDT and CDR2 YYEEEE. The CDR3 is made up of 13 amino acids. CDR3 bases: TGTGCCAGCAGCCCGTCAAGTACAGATACGCAGTATTTT. Its protein product is CASSPSSTDTQYF.

The rearrangement uses TRBV3-1 (or the pseudogene TRBV3-2) and TRBJ1-1; D call uncertain. This CDR3 comprises 13 residues. CDR1 LGHDT and CDR2 YNNKEL come from the germline V gene (reference sequence). V gave up 2 bases and J gave up 1 base, with 5 bases separating them. For the CDR3, the DNA is TGTGCCAGCAGCCAAAAAGCGAACACTGAAGCTTTCTTT. Its protein product is CASSQKANTEAFF.

This chain joins TRBV6-1 and TRBJ2-1, with TRBD2 matching over 12 bases. J gave up 4 bases and V 3 bases, and 4 bases lay outside the gene matches. The germline V gene has CDR1 MNHNS and CDR2 SASEGT. This CDR3 contains 16 residues. CDR3 DNA sequence: TGTGCCAGCAGTGACCCTAGCGGGGGGGCTTACAATGAGCAGTTCTTC. This encodes CASSDPSGGAYNEQFF.

The chain carries TRBV7-6 and TRBJ2-1, with D tentatively TRBD1 or TRBD2 (6 bases each). Germline CDR1 SGHVS, CDR2 FNYEAQ. V lost 6 bases, J lost 7 bases, and 16 bases lay in between. The CDR3 runs 14 residues. The CDR3 nucleotides read TGTGCCAGCAGTTTGGCGGAGGGGGGTAATGAGCAGTTCTTC. This encodes CASSLAEGGNEQFF.

V is TRBV3-1 (or the pseudogene TRBV3-2) and J is TRBJ1-3; D not resolved. The ends were cut back, 1 base at V and 4 bases at J, with 8 bases in the middle. CDR1 and CDR2 (germline): LGHDT, YNNKEL (reference sequence). There are 14 residues in the CDR3. CDR3 protein: CASSQGGRGNTIYF. CDR3 nucleotides: TGTGCCAGCAGCCAAGGGGGTAGGGGAAACACCATATATTTT.

V is TRBV15 and J is TRBJ1-5; TRBD1 agrees at 8 bases. J gave up 5 bases and V 3 bases, and 12 bases lay outside the gene matches. Germline CDR1 and CDR2: LNHNV and YYDKDF (reference sequence). CDR3 length: 17 amino acids. The CDR3 region has the DNA TGTGCCACCAGCAGTCGGACAGGGCAGAAACGAGATCAGCCCCAGCATTTT. Protein product: CATSSRTGQKRDQPQHF.

This chain uses TRBV1 with TRBJ2-7; the listed D gene, TRBD2, was not tested against the DNA. TRBV1 is a documented pseudogene. This CDR3 comprises 14 residues. The CDR3 loop reads CTSITGCRPYEQYF. DNA of the CDR3: TGCACCAGCATCACGGGATGTAGACCCTACGAGCAGTACTTC.

This clone was found a few times. The CDR3 DNA sequence: TGTGCCAGCAGCCAAGGGAGGCGTGGCTACACCTTC. Protein: CASSQGRRGYTF. This chain connects TRBV3-1 (or the pseudogene TRBV3-2) to TRBJ1-2, with D unresolved. The germline V and J ends were trimmed by 1 base and 7 bases, with 7 bases remaining between them. Germline CDR1 LGHDT, CDR2 YNNKEL (reference sequence). The CDR3 is 12 residues long.

The J gene is TRBJ2-3, the V gene TRBV24-1; D not certain. Germline assignment: CDR1 KGHDR and CDR2 SFDVKD. Trimming took 7 bases from V and 4 from J, leaving 8 bases between them. This CDR3 spans 12 amino acids. CDR3 region: CATSLGPDTQYF. Here the CDR3 DNA reads TGTGCCACCAGCCTAGGCCCAGATACGCAGTATTTT.